These 18 T cell receptor beta chains were sequenced from one sample in a study of blood T cell repertoires in COVID-19. Repertoires were generated with immunoSEQ multiplex PCR, while TCRdb's copy carries only in-frame clones and drops some. This repertoire shows 25,000 to 35,000 clones, about 91% found once; its top ten account for roughly 2.3%. Source material: peripheral blood. The receptors come from a man in his forties or fifties with active COVID-19.

The gene calls are TRBV11-3 and TRBJ2-1, with 7 bases fitting TRBD2. The CDR3 totals 16 residues. From germline, CDR1 is SGHNT and CDR2 YENEEA. The V and J ends lost 4 bases and 2 bases, in that order; junction bases with no gene match: 8. The CDR3, as DNA: TGTGCCAGCAGCTCCGGGAGCGGGACCGCCTACAATGAGCAGTTCTTC. This encodes CASSSGSGTAYNEQFF.

This clone has only a few counts. The rearrangement joins TRBV9 to TRBJ2-2; a weak D match, TRBD1 (5 bases). From germline, CDR1 is SGDLS and CDR2 YYNGEE. Trimming cost V 3 bases and J 14 bases, with 14 bases left between them. CDR3 length: 12 residues. CDR3 DNA sequence: TGTGCCAGCAGCGACGACAGTAGAGAACTGTTTTTT. Amino acids: CASSDDSRELFF.

J is TRBJ2-1 and V is TRBV5-1; 13 bases align to TRBD2. Germline V CDR1 and CDR2: SGHRS, YFSETQ. The CDR3 is 15 residues long. Germline trimming cut 4 bases from V and 2 bases from J; bases unmatched to any gene: 0. In DNA, the CDR3 is TGCGCCAGCAGCGGACTAGCGGGAGCCTACAATGAGCAGTTCTTC. Amino acid sequence: CASSGLAGAYNEQFF.

The V call is TRBV20-1, the J call TRBJ1-2; D call uncertain. CDR3 length: 14 residues. The germline V gene has CDR1 DFQATT and CDR2 SNEGSKA (reference sequence). Trimming took off 3 bases at V and 4 bases at J, with 15 bases between the two ends. The CDR3 DNA reads as TGCAGTGCTAGTCGGCCCCAGCGCGGCTATGGCTACACCTTC. Translation: CSASRPQRGYGYTF.

The chain employs TRBV11-2 and TRBJ1-1; a possible D gene is TRBD1 (6 bases). The germline CDR1 and CDR2 sequences are SGHAT and FQNNGV. This CDR3 contains 15 residues. V lost 3 bases and J lost 1, with 12 bases in between. For the CDR3, the DNA is TGTGCCAGCAGCTTTCGTGGACAGAAGAACACTGAAGCTTTCTTT. This translates into CASSFRGQKNTEAFF.

This clone was detected once. The chain uses TRBV27 and TRBJ2-5, with a possible D match to TRBD2 (5 bases). V lost 4 bases, J lost 5 bases, and 11 bases lay in between. Germline CDR1 reads MNHEY; CDR2 reads SMNVEV (reference sequence). CDR3 size: 13 residues. Here the CDR3 DNA reads TGTGCCAGCAGTTGGGAGTTAGGGGAGACCCAGTACTTC. Translation gives CASSWELGETQYF.

The gene calls are TRBV10-3 and TRBJ2-7; 13 bases agree with TRBD2. CDR1 and CDR2 from the germline V gene are ENHRY and SYGVKD. J was trimmed by 7 bases and V by 2 bases; bases with no gene match: 11. This CDR3 comprises 17 residues. CDR3 DNA sequence: TGTGCCATCAGTGAGCAAAAGGGACTAGCGGGGACGAGGGAGCAGTACTTC. It encodes CAISEQKGLAGTREQYF.

V gene TRBV11-2 combines with J gene TRBJ2-1, with D tentatively TRBD2 (5 bases). The CDR3 is made up of 17 amino acids. In germline, CDR1 is SGHAT, CDR2 FQNNGV. The V gene lost 1 base and the J gene lost 8 bases, with 21 bases spanning the gap. The CDR3 region has the DNA TGTGCCAGCAGCTTAGTTCCGCTAGCTGTCCGGCTCCATGAGCAGTTCTTC. Encoded protein: CASSLVPLAVRLHEQFF.

This sequence joins TRBV6-5 and TRBJ1-6; 9 nucleotides agree with TRBD1. V shed 4 bases and J 3 bases; nucleotides not matched to a gene: 4. Germline-derived CDR1 and CDR2 are MNHEY and SVGAGI. This CDR3 has 16 residues. The CDR3 DNA reads TGTGCCAGCAGTTTGAGGACAGGGGTCTATAATTCACCCCTCCACTTT. Encoded protein: CASSLRTGVYNSPLHF.

The chain links TRBV4-2 to TRBJ2-1; D unresolved. Germline CDR1 is LGHNA and CDR2 is YNFKEQ. The CDR3 spans 15 residues. V was cut by 1 base and J by 4 bases, with 11 bases left in between. CDR3: CASSQVVRGYNEQFF. The CDR3 coding sequence is TGTGCCAGCAGCCAAGTTGTTAGAGGTTACAATGAGCAGTTCTTC.

The V call is TRBV5-1, the J call TRBJ2-7, with TRBD1 as a possible D gene (6 bases). Per germline, CDR1 SGHRS and CDR2 YFSETQ. V gave up 4 bases and J gave up 5 bases, with 16 bases separating them. The CDR3 totals 14 residues. The CDR3 bases are TGCGCCAGCAGCAGAACAGGGTTTGGCGACGAGCAGTACTTC. Its translation: CASSRTGFGDEQYF.

V is TRBV19 and J is TRBJ2-5; D is undetermined. The V end was cut by 6 bases, the J end by 5 bases, with 7 bases between. The CDR3 contains 11 residues. Germline lookup yields CDR1 LNHDA and CDR2 SQIVND (reference sequence). The DNA for the CDR3 is TGTGCCAGTAGGATCGGGGAGACCCAGTACTTC. This codes for CASRIGETQYF.

J is TRBJ1-3 and V is TRBV7-9; a weak D match, TRBD1 (5 bases). CDR1 and CDR2 (germline): SEHNR, FQNEAQ (reference sequence). V lost 3 bases and J lost 2, with 11 bases in between. The CDR3 has 15 residues. The DNA for the CDR3 is TGTGCCAGCAGCTTGGGGCAAGGAGCTGGAAACACCATATATTTT. Its protein is CASSLGQGAGNTIYF.

The V gene is TRBV11-2, the J gene TRBJ1-1; 8 bases are a match to TRBD1. Germline CDR1 reads SGHAT; CDR2 reads FQNNGV. V gave up 2 bases and J gave up 3 bases; unmatched junction bases: 2. The CDR3 is made up of 14 amino acids. CDR3 DNA: TGTGCCAGCAGCTTAACGACAGGGGACACTGAAGCTTTCTTT. The encoded protein is CASSLTTGDTEAFF.

The chain is built from TRBV9 and TRBJ1-6; 7 nucleotides align to TRBD1. In germline, CDR1 is SGDLS, CDR2 YYNGEE. The CDR3 runs to 14 residues. V was pared by 6 bases and J by 7 bases, with 7 bases of the junction left unmatched. CDR3: CASTNGQDNSPLHF. DNA of the CDR3: TGTGCCAGCACCAATGGACAGGACAATTCACCCCTCCACTTT.

In its sample, this clone was seen once. The chain links TRBV5-1 to TRBJ2-7, with 10 bases aligning to TRBD2. The CDR3 extends over 15 amino acids. V shed 1 base and J 2 bases; nucleotides not matched to a gene: 3. CDR1 SGHRS and CDR2 YFSETQ come from the germline V gene. DNA of the CDR3: TGCGCCAGCAGCTTGACCGGGACTAGCGCCTACGAGCAGTACTTC. Encoded protein: CASSLTGTSAYEQYF.

CDR3 nucleotide sequence: TGTGCCAGCAGAACTGTACAGGTCTCTAACTATGGCTACACCTTC. Encoded protein: CASRTVQVSNYGYTF. V gene TRBV6-5 combines with J gene TRBJ1-2; D might be TRBD1 (5 bases). Trimming left V 6 bases short and J 0 bases short, with 14 bases between. This CDR3 is 15 amino acids long. Germline V gene sequence: CDR1 MNHEY, CDR2 SVGAGI.

This rearrangement joins TRBV3-1 (or the pseudogene TRBV3-2) to TRBJ2-5; D remains unclear. The V and J ends lost 0 bases and 5 bases respectively, with 13 bases between them. This CDR3 has 15 residues. The V gene's germline CDR1 is LGHDT and CDR2 YNNKEL (reference sequence). The CDR3 loop reads CASSQDQATQETQYF. DNA for the CDR3: TGTGCCAGCAGCCAAGATCAGGCAACCCAGGAGACCCAGTACTTC.